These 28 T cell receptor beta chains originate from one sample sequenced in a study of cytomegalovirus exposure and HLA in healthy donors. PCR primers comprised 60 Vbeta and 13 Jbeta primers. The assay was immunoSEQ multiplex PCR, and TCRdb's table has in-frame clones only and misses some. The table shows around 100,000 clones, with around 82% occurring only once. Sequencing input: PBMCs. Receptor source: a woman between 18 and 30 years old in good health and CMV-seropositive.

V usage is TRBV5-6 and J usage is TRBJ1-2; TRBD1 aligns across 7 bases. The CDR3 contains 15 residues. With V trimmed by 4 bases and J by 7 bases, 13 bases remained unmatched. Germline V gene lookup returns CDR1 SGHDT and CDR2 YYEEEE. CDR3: CASSDRKQGRPGYTF. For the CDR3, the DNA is TGTGCCAGCAGCGATAGAAAACAGGGGCGTCCTGGCTACACCTTC.

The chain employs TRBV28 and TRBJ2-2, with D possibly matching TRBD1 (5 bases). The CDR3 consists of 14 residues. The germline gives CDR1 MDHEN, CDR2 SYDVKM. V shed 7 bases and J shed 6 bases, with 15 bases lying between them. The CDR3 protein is CASTTGAGPGELFF. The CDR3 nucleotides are TGTGCCAGCACCACAGGCGCAGGTCCCGGGGAGCTGTTTTTT.

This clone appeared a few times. In DNA, the CDR3 is TGTGCCACCAGCAGAGACGGCGGGAGTGGAGGGGAGCTGTTTTTT. It is translated as CATSRDGGSGGELFF. The chain employs TRBV15 and TRBJ2-2; TRBD2 matches at 7 bases. Germline V gene lookup returns CDR1 LNHNV and CDR2 YYDKDF (reference sequence). The CDR3 contains 15 residues. Trimming removed 0 bases from V and 8 bases from J; junction bases left unmatched: 6.

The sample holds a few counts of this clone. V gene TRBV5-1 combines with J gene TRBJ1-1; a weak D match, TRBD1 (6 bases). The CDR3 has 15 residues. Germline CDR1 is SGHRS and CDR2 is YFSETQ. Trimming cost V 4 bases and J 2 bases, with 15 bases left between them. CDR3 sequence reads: CASSATAGVNTEAFF. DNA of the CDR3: TGCGCCAGCAGCGCGACCGCAGGGGTCAACACTGAAGCTTTCTTT.

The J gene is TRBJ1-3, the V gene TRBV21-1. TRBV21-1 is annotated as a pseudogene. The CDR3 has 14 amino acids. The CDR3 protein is CASSTRYSGNTIYF. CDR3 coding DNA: TGTGCCAGCAGCACGCGATACTCTGGAAACACCATATATTTT.

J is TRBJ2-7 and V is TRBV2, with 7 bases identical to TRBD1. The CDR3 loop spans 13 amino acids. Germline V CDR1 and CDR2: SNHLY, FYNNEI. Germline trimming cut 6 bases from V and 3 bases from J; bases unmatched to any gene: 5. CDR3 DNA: TGTGCCAGCAGGGTCGGACAGGACTACGAGCAGTACTTC. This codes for CASRVGQDYEQYF.

The CDR3 region has the DNA TGTGCCAGCAGTTTAGTATCAGGGGATGGCTACACCTTC. The encoded protein is CASSLVSGDGYTF. The rearrangement links TRBV27 to TRBJ1-2, with a weak D call TRBD1 (6 bases). Germline lookup yields CDR1 MNHEY and CDR2 SMNVEV (reference sequence). The CDR3 is 13 amino acids. Trimming shortened V by 2 bases and J by 6 bases, and 10 bases separated the two germline ends.

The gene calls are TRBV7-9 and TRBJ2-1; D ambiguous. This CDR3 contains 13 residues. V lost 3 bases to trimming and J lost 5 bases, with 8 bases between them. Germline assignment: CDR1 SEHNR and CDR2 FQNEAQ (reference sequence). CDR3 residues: CASSLTSNNEQFF. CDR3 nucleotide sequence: TGTGCCAGCAGCTTGACATCCAACAATGAGCAGTTCTTC.

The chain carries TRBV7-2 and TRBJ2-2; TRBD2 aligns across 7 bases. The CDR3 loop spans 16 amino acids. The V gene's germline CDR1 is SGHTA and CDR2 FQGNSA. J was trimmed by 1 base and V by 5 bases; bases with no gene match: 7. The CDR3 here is CASSPRLAGNTGELFF. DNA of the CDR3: TGTGCCAGCAGCCCCCGACTAGCCGGGAACACCGGGGAGCTGTTTTTT.

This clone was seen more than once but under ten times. CDR3 DNA sequence: TGCAGCGTTGAAGGAGCGGGGGGCTACAATGAGCAGTTCTTC. It yields the protein CSVEGAGGYNEQFF. The chain couples TRBV29-1 to TRBJ2-1, with 9 positions matching TRBD2. Per germline, CDR1 SQVTM and CDR2 ANQGSEA. The CDR3 loop spans 14 amino acids. The J segment lost 3 bases and the V segment lost 1 base, leaving 1 base of the junction unmatched.

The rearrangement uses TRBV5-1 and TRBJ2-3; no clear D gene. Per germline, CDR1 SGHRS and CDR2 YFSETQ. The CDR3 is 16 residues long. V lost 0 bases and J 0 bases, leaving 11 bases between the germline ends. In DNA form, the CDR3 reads TGCGCCAGCAGCTTGGTTCTGAGCACTAGCACAGATACGCAGTATTTT. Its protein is CASSLVLSTSTDTQYF.

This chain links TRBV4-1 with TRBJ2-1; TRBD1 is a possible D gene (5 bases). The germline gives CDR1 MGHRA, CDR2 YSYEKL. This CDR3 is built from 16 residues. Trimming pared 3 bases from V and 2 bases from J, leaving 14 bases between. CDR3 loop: CASSHRQTTAYNEQFF. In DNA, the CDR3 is TGCGCCAGCAGCCATCGACAGACAACAGCCTACAATGAGCAGTTCTTC.

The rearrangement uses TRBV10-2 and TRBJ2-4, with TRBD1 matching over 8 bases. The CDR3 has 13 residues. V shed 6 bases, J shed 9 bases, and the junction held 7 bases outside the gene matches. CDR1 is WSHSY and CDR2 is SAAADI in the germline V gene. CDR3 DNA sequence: TGCGCCAGCAGGACTGACAGGGGAGGCATTCAGTACTTC. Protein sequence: CASRTDRGGIQYF.

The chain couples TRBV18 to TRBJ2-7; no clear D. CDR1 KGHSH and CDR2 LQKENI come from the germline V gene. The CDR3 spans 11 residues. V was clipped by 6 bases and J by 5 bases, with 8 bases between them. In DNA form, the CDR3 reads TGTGCCAGCTCGTCCCTTAACGAGCAGTACTTC. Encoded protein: CASSSLNEQYF.

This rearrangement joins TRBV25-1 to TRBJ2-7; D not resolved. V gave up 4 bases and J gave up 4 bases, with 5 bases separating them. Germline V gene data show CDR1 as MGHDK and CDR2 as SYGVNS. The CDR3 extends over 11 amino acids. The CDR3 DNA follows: TGTGCCAGCAGTGCCGGTTACGAGCAGTACTTC. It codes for CASSAGYEQYF.

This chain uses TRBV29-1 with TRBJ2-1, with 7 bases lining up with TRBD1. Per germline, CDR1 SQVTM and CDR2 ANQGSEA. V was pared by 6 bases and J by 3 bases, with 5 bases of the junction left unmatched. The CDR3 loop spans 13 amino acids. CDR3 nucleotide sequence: TGCAGCGTCGGGACAGAGATCTACAATGAGCAGTTCTTC. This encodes CSVGTEIYNEQFF.

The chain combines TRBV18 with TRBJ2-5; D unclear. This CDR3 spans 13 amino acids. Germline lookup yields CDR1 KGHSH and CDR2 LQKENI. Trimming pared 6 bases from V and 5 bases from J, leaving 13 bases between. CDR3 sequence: CASSTTGWETQYF. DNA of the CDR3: TGTGCCAGCTCCACCACGGGTTGGGAGACCCAGTACTTC.

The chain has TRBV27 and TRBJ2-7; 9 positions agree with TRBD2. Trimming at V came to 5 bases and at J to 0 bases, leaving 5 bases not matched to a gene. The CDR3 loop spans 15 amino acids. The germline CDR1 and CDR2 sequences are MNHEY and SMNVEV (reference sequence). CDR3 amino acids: CASSPGLAPSYEQYF. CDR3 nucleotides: TGTGCCAGCAGTCCAGGACTAGCGCCCTCCTACGAGCAGTACTTC.

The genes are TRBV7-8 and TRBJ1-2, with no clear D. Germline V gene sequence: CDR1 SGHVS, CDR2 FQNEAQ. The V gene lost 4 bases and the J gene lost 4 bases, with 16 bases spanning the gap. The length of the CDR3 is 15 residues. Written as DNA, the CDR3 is TGTGCCAGCAGCTCCCCGGGGAGGGCGTCCTATGGCTACACCTTC. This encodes CASSSPGRASYGYTF.

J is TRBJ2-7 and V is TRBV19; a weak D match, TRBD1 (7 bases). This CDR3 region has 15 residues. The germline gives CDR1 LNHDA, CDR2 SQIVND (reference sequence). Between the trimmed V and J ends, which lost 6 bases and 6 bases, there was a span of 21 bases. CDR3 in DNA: TGTGCCAGTAGCCAGGGGGAGCGGGTAGGGGGCGAGCAGTACTTC. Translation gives CASSQGERVGGEQYF.

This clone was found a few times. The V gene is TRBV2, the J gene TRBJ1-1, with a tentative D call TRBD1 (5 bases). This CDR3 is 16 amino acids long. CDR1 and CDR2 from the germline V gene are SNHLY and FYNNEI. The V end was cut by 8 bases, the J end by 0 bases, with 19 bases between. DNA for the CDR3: TGTGCCAGCTCCGGGGGATTTCGGGAAATGAACACTGAAGCTTTCTTT. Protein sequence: CASSGGFREMNTEAFF.

The CDR3 spells CASSESPFMSSYNEQFF. CDR3 coding DNA: TGTGCCAGCAGTGAGTCGCCTTTCATGAGCTCCTACAATGAGCAGTTCTTC. The chain couples TRBV6-4 to TRBJ2-1; D call uncertain. Germline V CDR1 and CDR2: MRHNA, SNTAGT. The V and J ends lost 3 bases and 0 bases respectively, with 15 bases between them. The CDR3 consists of 17 residues.

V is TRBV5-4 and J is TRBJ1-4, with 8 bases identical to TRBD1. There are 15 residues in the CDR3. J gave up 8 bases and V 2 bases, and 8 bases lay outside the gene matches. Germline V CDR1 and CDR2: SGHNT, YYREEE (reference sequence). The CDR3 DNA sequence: TGTGCCAGCAGCTTCCGGACAGGGAAGGAAGAAAAACTGTTTTTT. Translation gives CASSFRTGKEEKLFF.

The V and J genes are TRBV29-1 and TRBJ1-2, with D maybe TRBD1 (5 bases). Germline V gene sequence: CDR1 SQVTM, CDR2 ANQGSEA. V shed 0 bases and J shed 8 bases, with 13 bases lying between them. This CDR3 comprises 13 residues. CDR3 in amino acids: CSVEDPLGVGYTF. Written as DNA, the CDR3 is TGCAGCGTTGAAGACCCCCTAGGGGTCGGCTACACCTTC.

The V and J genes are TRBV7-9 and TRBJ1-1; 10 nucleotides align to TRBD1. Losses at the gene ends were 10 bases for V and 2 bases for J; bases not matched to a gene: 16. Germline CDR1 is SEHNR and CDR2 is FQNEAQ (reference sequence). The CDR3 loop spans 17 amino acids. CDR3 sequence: CAITLGQGRRDNTEAFF. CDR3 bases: TGTGCCATCACCTTGGGACAGGGGAGAAGGGATAACACTGAAGCTTTCTTT.

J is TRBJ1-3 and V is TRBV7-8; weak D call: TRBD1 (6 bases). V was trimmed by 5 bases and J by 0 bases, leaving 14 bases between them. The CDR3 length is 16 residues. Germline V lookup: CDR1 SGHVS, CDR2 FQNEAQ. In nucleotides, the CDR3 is TGTGCCAGCAGCCCTAGGACAGCCGACTCTGGAAACACCATATATTTT. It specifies CASSPRTADSGNTIYF.

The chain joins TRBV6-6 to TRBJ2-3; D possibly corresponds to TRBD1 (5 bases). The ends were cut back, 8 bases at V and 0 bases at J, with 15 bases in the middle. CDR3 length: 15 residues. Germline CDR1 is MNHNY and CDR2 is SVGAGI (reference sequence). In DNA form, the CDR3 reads TGTGCCAGCCTACACCCCGACAGAAGCACAGATACGCAGTATTTT. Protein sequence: CASLHPDRSTDTQYF.

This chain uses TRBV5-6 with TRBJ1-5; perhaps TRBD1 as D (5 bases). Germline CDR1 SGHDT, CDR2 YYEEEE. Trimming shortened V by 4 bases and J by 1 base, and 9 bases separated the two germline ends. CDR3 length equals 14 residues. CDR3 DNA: TGTGCCAGCAGCAACCGGGGGAGCAATCAGCCCCAGCATTTT. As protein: CASSNRGSNQPQHF.